What follows describes a single TCR beta chain. This record belongs to a study of cytomegalovirus exposure and HLA in healthy donors. The germline V gene encodes CDR1 SQVTM and CDR2 ANQGSEA. Deletions cut 3 bases from V and 1 base from J, with 9 bases between. The CDR3 has 13 amino acids. The study ran its PCR with 60 Vbeta and 13 Jbeta primers. TCRdb's copy holds only in-frame clones and misses some; the assay was immunoSEQ multiplex PCR. The profile shows 200,000 to 250,000 clones, 70% of them singletons. The sequencing input was PBMCs. The chain carries TRBV29-1 and TRBJ1-1, with unresolved D. This TCR derives from a man aged 40-49 years in good health and CMV-seropositive. The CDR3 reads CSVEPDSNTEAFF. CDR3 DNA: TGCAGCGTTGAGCCGGACTCGAACACTGAAGCTTTCTTT. Full variable domain (missing parts from reference TRBV29-1 and TRBJ1-1): SAVISQKPSRDICQRGTSLTIQCQVDSQVTMMFWYRQQPGQSLTLIATANQGSEATYESGFVIDKFPISRPNLTFSTLTVSNMSPEDSSIYLCSVEPDSNTEAFFGQGTRLTVV.